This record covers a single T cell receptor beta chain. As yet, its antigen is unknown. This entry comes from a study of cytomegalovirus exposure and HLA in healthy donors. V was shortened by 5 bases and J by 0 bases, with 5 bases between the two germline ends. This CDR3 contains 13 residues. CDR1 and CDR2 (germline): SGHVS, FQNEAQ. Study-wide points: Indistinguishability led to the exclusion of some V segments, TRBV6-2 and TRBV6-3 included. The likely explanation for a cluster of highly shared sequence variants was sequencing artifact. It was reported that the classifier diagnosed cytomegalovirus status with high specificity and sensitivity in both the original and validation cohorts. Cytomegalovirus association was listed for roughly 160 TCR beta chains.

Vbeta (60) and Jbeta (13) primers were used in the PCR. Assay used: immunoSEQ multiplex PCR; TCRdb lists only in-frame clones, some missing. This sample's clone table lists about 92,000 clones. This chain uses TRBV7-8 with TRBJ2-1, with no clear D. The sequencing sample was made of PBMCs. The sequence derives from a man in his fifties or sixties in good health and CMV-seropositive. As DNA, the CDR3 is TGTGCCAGCAGCCCGAGCTCCTACAATGAGCAGTTCTTC. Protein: CASSPSSYNEQFF. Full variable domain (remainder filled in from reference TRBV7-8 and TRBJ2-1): GAGVSQSPRYKVAKRGQDVALRCDPISGHVSLFWYQQALGQGPEFLTYFQNEAQLDKSGLPSDRFFAERPEGSVSTLKIQRTQQEDSAVYLCASSPSSYNEQFFGPGTRLTVL.